This TCR beta chain derives from a study of blood T cell repertoires in COVID-19. TCRdb keeps only in-frame clones here, not all; method: immunoSEQ multiplex PCR. The data show around 170,000 clones, 84% seen once. Sequenced sample: peripheral blood. The origin of this receptor is a man aged 18 to 30 with active or convalescent COVID-19.

The CDR3 DNA sequence: TGTGCCAGCAGTACAAGGACAGGGGACTATGGCTACACCTTC. Amino acid sequence: CASSTRTGDYGYTF. The chain has TRBV6-2 or TRBV6-3 and TRBJ1-2; the match to TRBD1 covers 9 bases. The germline CDR1 and CDR2 sequences are MNHEY and SVGEGT. This CDR3 has 14 amino acids. Trimming at V came to 5 bases and at J to 3 bases, leaving 4 bases not matched to a gene.